This T cell receptor beta chain comes out of a study of regulatory T cells in long-lasting Graves disease. Study-level points and caveats: Lower TCR diversity characterized persistent Graves' patients relative to newly diagnosed patients.

With iRepertoire HTBI primers and Arm-PCR of CDR3 regions, TCR beta libraries were built. TCRdb reanalysed the multiplex PCR reads using MiXCR and keeps one entry per CDR3 protein. The sample lists about 420,000 distinct CDR3 sequences, over 15% occurring once. This CDR3 has 16 residues. The V gene end was trimmed by 6 bases and the J gene end by 3 bases; junction bases not matched to a gene: 9. Germline V gene lookup returns CDR1 SQVTM and CDR2 ANQGSEA. In this sample, this clonotype turned up a few times. Its antigen is undetermined. Time point meaning: newly diagnosed GD, antithyroid drugs for less than 3 months. There was RNA extracted from PBMCs, and the TCR library was made from it. This sample was shared with a second study, whose subject was T cells in Graves' hyperthyroidism and ophthalmopathy. From that second work: The HTBI primer set drove a first-round RT-PCR of the TCR CDR3. Model predictions of ophthalmopathy came a median approximately 6.8 months before onset.

Sequencing was performed on peripheral blood mononuclear cells (PBMCs), taken at new diagnosis, from a patient treated with antithyroid drugs. V gene TRBV29-1 combines with J gene TRBJ2-3; TRBD2 matches at 13 bases. This TCR was sampled from a woman aged 18-35 years with Graves disease. The CDR3 DNA sequence: TGCAGCGTAAGACTAGCGGGAGGAAGGATGACAGATACGCAGTATTTT. Its translation: CSVRLAGGRMTDTQYF.